The 32 T cell receptor beta chains below all came from one sample that was sequenced in a study of blood T cell repertoires in COVID-19. Using immunoSEQ multiplex PCR, the repertoire was profiled, and TCRdb retains in-frame clones only, with some absent. The sample shows some 170,000 clones, approximately 84% of them seen only once. The sequenced sample consisted of PBMCs or T cells enriched from blood (not recorded which). All receptors come from a human donor with acute COVID-19. The donor label of this sample is uncertain.

The chain employs TRBV18 and TRBJ2-3; 11 bases line up with TRBD2. CDR1 is KGHSH, CDR2 LQKENI, per germline. The CDR3 length is 16 residues. V trimming: 5 bases; J trimming: 3 bases; junction bases outside the gene matches: 7. DNA for the CDR3: TGTGCCAGCTCAGCTATACTAGCGGGGGCGACAGATACGCAGTATTTT. The encoded protein is CASSAILAGATDTQYF.

The rearrangement joins TRBV4-1 to TRBJ1-4; 9 bases are a match to TRBD1. Germline V gives CDR1 MGHRA, CDR2 YSYEKL. This CDR3 spans 15 amino acids. Trimming took 2 bases from V and 10 from J; bases not matched to a gene: 8. The CDR3, as DNA: TGCGCCAGCAGCCAACCACGGGACAGGGCCGCAAAACTGTTTTTT. It translates to CASSQPRDRAAKLFF.

The J gene is TRBJ1-2, the V gene TRBV19, with unresolved D. Germline CDR1 LNHDA, CDR2 SQIVND (reference sequence). The CDR3 has 13 residues. V was shortened by 6 bases and J by 0 bases, with 8 bases between the two germline ends. In nucleotides, the CDR3 is TGTGCCAGTAGGATATCTGCTAACTATGGCTACACCTTC. This translates into CASRISANYGYTF.

The chain is built from TRBV27 and TRBJ2-7; maybe TRBD2 (6 bases). CDR3 length: 13 amino acids. CDR1 and CDR2 (germline): MNHEY, SMNVEV (reference sequence). The V end lost 3 bases, the J end lost 2 bases, and 8 bases lay between the germline ends. CDR3 nucleotide sequence: TGTGCCAGCAGTTTTGGGGAGGCCTACGAGCAGTACTTC. It yields the protein CASSFGEAYEQYF.

This clone was seen a single time. The V gene is TRBV7-2, the J gene TRBJ2-7; 7 positions match TRBD2. CDR1 is SGHTA, CDR2 FQGNSA, per germline. J was trimmed by 3 bases and V by 5 bases; bases with no gene match: 7. CDR3 length: 14 amino acids. Written as DNA, the CDR3 is TGTGCCAGCAGCCCTAGCGGCAATCGCTACGAGCAGTACTTC. Translated: CASSPSGNRYEQYF.

This rearrangement joins TRBV7-3 to TRBJ2-3; the match to TRBD2 covers 12 bases. This CDR3 has 14 residues. Trimming took 2 bases from V and 6 from J; bases not matched to a gene: 0. CDR1 is SGHTA, CDR2 FQGTGA, per germline. CDR3 DNA: TGTGCCAGCAGCTTAGGACTAGCGGGGGATACGCAGTATTTT. Its protein product is CASSLGLAGDTQYF.

The rearrangement joins TRBV10-3 to TRBJ1-4; D is ambiguous. V was shortened by 3 bases and J by 3 bases, with 5 bases between the two germline ends. The CDR3 has 13 amino acids. Germline V CDR1 and CDR2: ENHRY, SYGVKD. CDR3 in DNA: TGTGCCATCAGTGACGGTTCTAATGAAAAACTGTTTTTT. Translating it yields CAISDGSNEKLFF.

The CDR3 spells CASSLLGSEAFF. CDR3 nucleotide sequence: TGTGCCAGTAGTCTCCTCGGGTCTGAAGCTTTCTTT. V gene TRBV27 combines with J gene TRBJ1-1, with D unresolved. Germline CDR1 MNHEY, CDR2 SMNVEV (reference sequence). The CDR3 is made up of 12 amino acids. The V and J ends lost 9 bases and 6 bases respectively, with 14 bases between them.

V and J are TRBV5-4 and TRBJ2-5, with 10 nucleotides matching TRBD2. Trimming removed 4 bases from V and 5 bases from J; junction bases left unmatched: 11. This CDR3 is built from 16 residues. Germline CDR1 is SGHNT and CDR2 is YYREEE (reference sequence). The DNA of the CDR3 is TGTGCCAGCAGCCCGCAGCGGGGGGGCCGGGGGGAGACCCAGTACTTC. It translates to CASSPQRGGRGETQYF. Using reference TRBV5-4 and TRBJ2-5 for the parts outside the CDR3, the full variable domain is ETGVTQSPTHLIKTRGQQVTLRCSSQSGHNTVSWYQQALGQGPQFIFQYYREEENGRGNFPPRFSGLQFPNYSSELNVNALELDDSALYLCASSPQRGGRGETQYFGPGTRLLVL.

V is TRBV4-2 and J is TRBJ2-1; TRBD2 matches at 11 bases. V lost 3 bases and J lost 1; bases outside the gene matches: 2. Looked up from germline, CDR1 is LGHNA and CDR2 is YNFKEQ. The CDR3 spans 16 residues. The CDR3 here is CASSQASGGSYNEQFF. CDR3 in DNA: TGTGCCAGCAGCCAGGCTAGCGGGGGGTCCTACAATGAGCAGTTCTTC.

V is TRBV6-1 and J is TRBJ1-1; D may be TRBD1 (6 bases). The germline CDR1 and CDR2 sequences are MNHNS and SASEGT. The V end lost 2 bases, the J end lost 4 bases, and 11 bases lay between the germline ends. The CDR3 sequence is 14 residues long. CDR3 nucleotide sequence: TGTGCCAGCAGTGAACAGGGGAAGTCCACTGAAGCTTTCTTT. The encoded protein is CASSEQGKSTEAFF.

This chain joins TRBV12-3 or TRBV12-4 and TRBJ2-7; D might be TRBD2 (5 bases). Trimming cost V 6 bases and J 4 bases, with 13 bases left between them. The CDR3 sequence is 13 residues long. The CDR3 coding sequence is TGTGCCAGCAGCGTTGCCGGGGTTTACGAGCAGTACTTC. This gives the protein CASSVAGVYEQYF.

The chain uses TRBV7-6 and TRBJ2-2, with D maybe TRBD1 (6 bases). Trimming left V 5 bases short and J 4 bases short, with 20 bases between. Germline V CDR1 and CDR2: SGHVS, FNYEAQ. The CDR3 totals 17 residues. CDR3 in amino acids: CASSRVLRGTATGELFF. DNA of the CDR3: TGTGCCAGCAGCCGGGTCCTCAGGGGTACGGCCACCGGGGAGCTGTTTTTT.

This chain connects TRBV9 to TRBJ2-3; D is perhaps TRBD2 (6 bases). This CDR3 is built from 17 residues. The germline gives CDR1 SGDLS, CDR2 YYNGEE. V dropped 4 bases and J dropped 0 bases, with 18 bases sitting between them. CDR3 loop: CASSSRPGDSSTDTQYF. CDR3 in DNA: TGTGCCAGCAGCTCGCGCCCGGGAGACTCTAGCACAGATACGCAGTATTTT. The full variable domain, completed using reference TRBV9 and TRBJ2-3, is DSGVTQTPKHLITATGQRVTLRCSPRSGDLSVYWYQQSLDQGLQFLIQYYNGEERAKGNILERFSAQQFPDLHSELNLSSLELGDSALYFCASSSRPGDSSTDTQYFGPGTRLTVL.

This chain uses TRBV7-2 with TRBJ1-1, with D perhaps matching TRBD1 (6 bases). Trimming removed 4 bases at V and 3 bases at J, with 12 bases between. Germline values: CDR1 SGHTA, CDR2 FQGNSA. The CDR3 length is 14 residues. The CDR3 nucleotides are TGTGCCAGCAGCTACCACAGGACAGACACTGAAGCTTTCTTT. Translating it yields CASSYHRTDTEAFF.

This clone was seen just once. The V gene is TRBV11-2, the J gene TRBJ1-1; 7 bases align to TRBD1. Germline V CDR1 and CDR2: SGHAT, FQNNGV. This CDR3 has 15 residues. V was clipped by 5 bases and J by 4 bases; unmatched bases: 10. Here the CDR3 DNA reads TGTGCCAGCAGCCTAGCCCCAGGGGGAGGCACTGAAGCTTTCTTT. Amino acid sequence: CASSLAPGGGTEAFF. Combining the CDR3 with reference TRBV11-2 and TRBJ1-1 gives the whole variable domain EAGVAQSPRYKIIEKRQSVAFWCNPISGHATLYWYQQILGQGPKLLIQFQNNGVVDDSQLPKDRFSAERLKGVDSTLKIQPAKLEDSAVYLCASSLAPGGGTEAFFGQGTRLTVV.

J is TRBJ2-1 and V is TRBV4-3, with D maybe TRBD2 (5 bases). Germline CDR1 and CDR2: LGHNA and YSLEER. This CDR3 is 15 amino acids long. The ends were cut back, 0 bases at V and 0 bases at J, with 6 bases in the middle. The CDR3 sequence: CASSQEGSSYNEQFF. Here the CDR3 DNA reads TGCGCCAGCAGCCAAGAGGGGAGCTCCTACAATGAGCAGTTCTTC.

About this clone itself: Other DNA sequences within the sample encode an identical CDR3. The genes are TRBV7-6 and TRBJ1-6; 8 nucleotides line up with TRBD1. Germline values: CDR1 SGHVS, CDR2 FNYEAQ. With V trimmed by 6 bases and J by 7 bases, 8 bases remained unmatched. There are 15 residues in the CDR3. The CDR3 DNA reads TGTGCCAGCAGTCCCGGACAGGGCGGAAATTCACCCCTCCACTTT. Amino acids: CASSPGQGGNSPLHF.

This chain joins TRBV5-1 and TRBJ1-5, with TRBD1 identical over 7 bases. Trimming at V came to 0 bases and at J to 5 bases, leaving 2 bases not matched to a gene. CDR1 and CDR2 from the germline V gene are SGHRS and YFSETQ. The CDR3 runs 14 residues. Here the CDR3 reads CASSLEGGYQPQHF. CDR3 DNA: TGCGCCAGCAGCTTGGAAGGGGGCTATCAGCCCCAGCATTTT.

The chain is built from TRBV5-4 and TRBJ2-1; 9 bases are shared with TRBD2. CDR1 and CDR2 from the germline V gene are SGHNT and YYREEE (reference sequence). This CDR3 is 18 amino acids long. V gave up 4 bases and J gave up 0 bases; unmatched junction bases: 11. The CDR3 coding sequence is TGTGCCAGCAGCGCACAGCGGGGGGACCCCAGCTCCTACAATGAGCAGTTCTTC. It translates to CASSAQRGDPSSYNEQFF. The variable domain in full, completed from reference TRBV5-4 and TRBJ2-1, reads ETGVTQSPTHLIKTRGQQVTLRCSSQSGHNTVSWYQQALGQGPQFIFQYYREEENGRGNFPPRFSGLQFPNYSSELNVNALELDDSALYLCASSAQRGDPSSYNEQFFGPGTRLTVL.

The rearrangement links TRBV4-3 to TRBJ2-3, with TRBD2 matching over 15 bases. Germline V gives CDR1 LGHNA, CDR2 YSLEER. The CDR3 runs 20 residues. The trim removed 4 bases at V and 1 base at J, leaving 12 bases unmatched. CDR3: CASSPLGRTSGGAGTDTQYF. CDR3 DNA: TGCGCCAGCAGCCCCTTAGGTAGGACTAGCGGGGGGGCCGGCACAGATACGCAGTATTTT.

DNA of the CDR3: TGTGCCACCAGTGAAGGCGGGTCACCTTTTCCCGGGGAGCTGTTTTTT. Protein product: CATSEGGSPFPGELFF. V usage is TRBV24-1 and J usage is TRBJ2-2; possibly TRBD2 for D (5 bases). Trimming cost V 4 bases and J 6 bases, with 17 bases left between them. The germline CDR1 and CDR2 sequences are KGHDR and SFDVKD. The CDR3 extends over 16 amino acids.

J is TRBJ1-4 and V is TRBV7-6, with 7 bases that match TRBD1. Trimming at V came to 4 bases and at J to 6 bases, leaving 17 bases not matched to a gene. The CDR3 consists of 18 residues. CDR1 SGHVS and CDR2 FNYEAQ come from the germline V gene. The CDR3 DNA is TGTGCCAGCAGCTCCGAGAACAGGGGTCTCCTCACCGATGAAAAACTGTTTTTT. It translates to CASSSENRGLLTDEKLFF.

This clone has just a few counts. The rearrangement links TRBV20-1 to TRBJ2-4; TRBD1 matches at 9 bases. From germline, CDR1 is DFQATT and CDR2 SNEGSKA (reference sequence). CDR3 length: 16 residues. Trimming at V came to 3 bases and at J to 0 bases, leaving 6 bases not matched to a gene. The CDR3 DNA is TGCAGTGCTAGTGGACAGGGGAACCTAGCCAAAAACATTCAGTACTTC. Residues: CSASGQGNLAKNIQYF.

The V gene is TRBV19, the J gene TRBJ1-1; 9 nucleotides agree with TRBD1. V shed 7 bases and J 2 bases; nucleotides not matched to a gene: 2. This CDR3 comprises 13 residues. Germline CDR1 is LNHDA and CDR2 is SQIVND (reference sequence). Here the CDR3 reads CASNTGGNTEAFF. The CDR3 coding sequence is TGTGCCAGTAACACAGGGGGCAACACTGAAGCTTTCTTT.

The rearrangement joins TRBV4-3 to TRBJ1-3; D uncertain. Trimming stripped 4 bases from V and 6 bases from J, with 13 bases between. Germline V gene lookup returns CDR1 LGHNA and CDR2 YSLEER. The CDR3 extends over 14 amino acids. The CDR3 DNA follows: TGCGCCAGCAGCCCCCAGGCGAACTCAAACACCATATATTTT. This codes for CASSPQANSNTIYF.

This rearrangement joins TRBV4-2 to TRBJ2-1; D not certain. CDR1 is LGHNA, CDR2 YNFKEQ, per germline. This CDR3 has 15 amino acids. V lost 1 base and J lost 4, with 11 bases in between. The CDR3 DNA sequence: TGTGCCAGCAGCCAAGCGGAGTCGTCTTACAATGAGCAGTTCTTC. It codes for CASSQAESSYNEQFF.

CDR3 bases: TGTGCCACCAGTGCAGACCAAGAGACCCAGTACTTC. It specifies CATSADQETQYF. The chain carries TRBV24-1 and TRBJ2-5, with D unclear. The V gene's germline CDR1 is KGHDR and CDR2 SFDVKD. CDR3 length: 12 amino acids. V lost 5 bases, J lost 0 bases, and 3 bases lay in between.

V is TRBV7-9 and J is TRBJ1-3; the D is unclear. V was trimmed by 8 bases and J by 2 bases, leaving 13 bases between them. CDR1 is SEHNR and CDR2 is FQNEAQ in the germline V gene (reference sequence). This CDR3 comprises 14 residues. The CDR3 nucleotides are TGTGCCAGCCGCCCACGGGAAACTGGAAACACCATATATTTT. It translates to CASRPRETGNTIYF.

This rearrangement joins TRBV9 to TRBJ1-4, with D uncertain. This CDR3 comprises 14 residues. The V gene's germline CDR1 is SGDLS and CDR2 YYNGEE. The V gene lost 5 bases and the J gene lost 3 bases, with 11 bases spanning the gap. Here the CDR3 DNA reads TGTGCCAGCAGTGCCGGGAACTCTAATGAAAAACTGTTTTTT. Residues: CASSAGNSNEKLFF.

This clone showed up just once. The gene calls are TRBV7-8 and TRBJ1-1; D not resolved. The CDR3 has 16 residues. From germline, CDR1 is SGHVS and CDR2 FQNEAQ. V was clipped by 6 bases and J by 1 base, with 18 bases between them. The chain's CDR3 is CASRATAGRRNTEAFF. CDR3 sequence (DNA): TGTGCCAGCAGGGCTACAGCGGGCAGGAGGAACACTGAAGCTTTCTTT.

This chain links TRBV6-1 with TRBJ2-7; maybe TRBD2 (6 bases). The V gene lost 3 bases and the J gene lost 6 bases, with 18 bases spanning the gap. This CDR3 contains 15 residues. Germline-derived CDR1 and CDR2 are MNHNS and SASEGT. CDR3 DNA: TGTGCCAGCAGTGACAGCAGGGAGGTTAGCCGCGAGCAGTACTTC. It codes for CASSDSREVSREQYF.